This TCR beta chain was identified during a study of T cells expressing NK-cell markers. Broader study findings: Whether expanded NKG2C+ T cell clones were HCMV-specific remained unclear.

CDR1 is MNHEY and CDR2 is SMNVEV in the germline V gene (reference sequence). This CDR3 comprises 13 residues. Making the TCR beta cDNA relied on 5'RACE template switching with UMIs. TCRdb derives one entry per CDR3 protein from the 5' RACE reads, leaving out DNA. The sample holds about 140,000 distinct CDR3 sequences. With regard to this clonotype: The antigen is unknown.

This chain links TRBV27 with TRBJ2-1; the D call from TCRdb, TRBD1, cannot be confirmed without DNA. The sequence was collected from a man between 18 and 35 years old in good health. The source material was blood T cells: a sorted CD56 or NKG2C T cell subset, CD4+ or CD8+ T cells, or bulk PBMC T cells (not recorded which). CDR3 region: CASSFSRGNEQFF.